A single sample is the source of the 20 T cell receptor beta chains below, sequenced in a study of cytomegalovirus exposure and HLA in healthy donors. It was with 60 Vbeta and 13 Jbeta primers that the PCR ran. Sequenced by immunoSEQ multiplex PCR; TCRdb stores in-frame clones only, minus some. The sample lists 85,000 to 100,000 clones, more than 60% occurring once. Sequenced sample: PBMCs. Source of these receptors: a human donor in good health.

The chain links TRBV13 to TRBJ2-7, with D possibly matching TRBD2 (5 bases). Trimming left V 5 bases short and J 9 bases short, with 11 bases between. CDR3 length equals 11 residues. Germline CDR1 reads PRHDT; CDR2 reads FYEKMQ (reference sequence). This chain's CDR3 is CASSQGGLQYF. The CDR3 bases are TGTGCCAGCAGCCAAGGCGGGTTGCAGTACTTC.

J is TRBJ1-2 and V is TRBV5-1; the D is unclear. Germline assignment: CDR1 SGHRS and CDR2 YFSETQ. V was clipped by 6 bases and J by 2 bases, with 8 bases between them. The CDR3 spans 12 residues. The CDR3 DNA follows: TGCGCCAGCACCCGGGAGAACTATGGCTACACCTTC. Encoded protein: CASTRENYGYTF.

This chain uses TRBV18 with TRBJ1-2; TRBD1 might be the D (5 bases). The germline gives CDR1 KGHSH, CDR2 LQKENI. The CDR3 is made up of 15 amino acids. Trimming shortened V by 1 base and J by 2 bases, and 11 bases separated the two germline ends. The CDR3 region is CASSPLSGENYGYTF. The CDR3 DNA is TGTGCCAGCTCACCACTTTCGGGGGAAAACTATGGCTACACCTTC.

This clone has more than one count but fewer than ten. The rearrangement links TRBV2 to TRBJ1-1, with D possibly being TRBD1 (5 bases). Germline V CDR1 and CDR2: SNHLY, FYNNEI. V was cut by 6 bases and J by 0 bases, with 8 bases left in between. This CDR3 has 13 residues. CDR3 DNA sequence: TGTGCCAGCAGCTCGGACATGAACACTGAAGCTTTCTTT. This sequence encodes CASSSDMNTEAFF.

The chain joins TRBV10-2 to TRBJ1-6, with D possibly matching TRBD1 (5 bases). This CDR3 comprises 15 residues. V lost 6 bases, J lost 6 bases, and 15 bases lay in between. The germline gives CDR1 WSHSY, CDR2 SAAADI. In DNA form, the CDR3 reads TGCGCCAGCAGCCTAAAAGACAGCCTTAATTCACCCCTCCACTTT. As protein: CASSLKDSLNSPLHF.

In nucleotides, the CDR3 is TGTGCCAGCAGTTCGTTACTAGCGGGAGGGACCGGGGAGCTGTTTTTT. The encoded protein is CASSSLLAGGTGELFF. This sequence joins TRBV6-5 and TRBJ2-2; the match to TRBD2 covers 13 bases. V lost 4 bases to trimming and J lost 5 bases; unmatched junction nucleotides: 4. CDR3 length equals 16 residues. Germline assignment: CDR1 MNHEY and CDR2 SVGAGI.

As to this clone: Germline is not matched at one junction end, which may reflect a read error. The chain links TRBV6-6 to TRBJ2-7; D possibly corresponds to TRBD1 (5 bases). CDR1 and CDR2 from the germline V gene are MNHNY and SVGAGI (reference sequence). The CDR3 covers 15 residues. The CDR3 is CVSSGDQGFSYEQYF. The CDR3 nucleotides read TGTGTCAGCAGTGGCGATCAGGGTTTCTCCTACGAGCAGTACTTC.

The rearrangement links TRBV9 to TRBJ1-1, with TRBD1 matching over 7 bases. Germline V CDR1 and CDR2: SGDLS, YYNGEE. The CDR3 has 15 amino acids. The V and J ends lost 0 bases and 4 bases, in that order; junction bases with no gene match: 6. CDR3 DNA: TGTGCCAGCAGCGTAGATCAGGGGGTGGGCACTGAAGCTTTCTTT. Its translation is CASSVDQGVGTEAFF. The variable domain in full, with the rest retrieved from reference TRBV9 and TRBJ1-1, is DSGVTQTPKHLITATGQRVTLRCSPRSGDLSVYWYQQSLDQGLQFLIQYYNGEERAKGNILERFSAQQFPDLHSELNLSSLELGDSALYFCASSVDQGVGTEAFFGQGTRLTVV.

CDR3 sequence reads: CASSYSPQGAEGYTF. The CDR3 nucleotides read TGTGCCAGCAGTTACTCCCCCCAGGGGGCTGAAGGCTACACCTTC. The chain carries TRBV6-6 and TRBJ1-2; 8 nucleotides align to TRBD1. In germline, CDR1 is MNHNY, CDR2 SVGAGI (reference sequence). CDR3 length equals 15 residues. The V and J ends lost 0 bases and 8 bases, in that order; junction bases with no gene match: 8.

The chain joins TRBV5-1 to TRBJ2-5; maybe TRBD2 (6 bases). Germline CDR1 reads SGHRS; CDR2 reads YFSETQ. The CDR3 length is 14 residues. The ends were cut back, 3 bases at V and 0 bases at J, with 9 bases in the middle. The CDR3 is CASSSGVYQETQYF. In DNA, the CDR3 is TGCGCCAGCAGCTCGGGAGTGTACCAAGAGACCCAGTACTTC.

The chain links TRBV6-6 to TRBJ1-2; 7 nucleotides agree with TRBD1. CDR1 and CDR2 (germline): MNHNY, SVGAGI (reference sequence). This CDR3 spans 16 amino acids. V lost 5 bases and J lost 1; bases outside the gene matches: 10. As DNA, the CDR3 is TGTGCCAGCAGTACCCTCCCGCAGGGGGTTAACTATGGCTACACCTTC. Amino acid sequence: CASSTLPQGVNYGYTF.

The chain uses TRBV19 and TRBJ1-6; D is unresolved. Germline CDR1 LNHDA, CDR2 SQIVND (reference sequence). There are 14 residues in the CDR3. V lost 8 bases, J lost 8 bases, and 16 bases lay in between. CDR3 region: CASVDKPNYSPLHF. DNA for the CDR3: TGTGCCAGTGTAGACAAACCAAACTATTCACCCCTCCACTTT.

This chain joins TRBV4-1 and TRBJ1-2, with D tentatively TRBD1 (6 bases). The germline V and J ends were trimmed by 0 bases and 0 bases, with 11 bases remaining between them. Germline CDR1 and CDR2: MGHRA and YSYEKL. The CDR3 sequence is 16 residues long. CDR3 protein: CASSQDRDTANYGYTF. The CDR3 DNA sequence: TGCGCCAGCAGCCAAGATCGGGACACAGCTAACTATGGCTACACCTTC.

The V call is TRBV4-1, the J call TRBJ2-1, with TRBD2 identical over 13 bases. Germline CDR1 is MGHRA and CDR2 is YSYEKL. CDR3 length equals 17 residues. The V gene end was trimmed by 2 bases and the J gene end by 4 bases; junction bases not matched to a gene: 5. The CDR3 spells CASSQSPTSGGYNEQFF. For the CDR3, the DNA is TGCGCCAGCAGCCAATCCCCGACTAGCGGGGGGTACAATGAGCAGTTCTTC.

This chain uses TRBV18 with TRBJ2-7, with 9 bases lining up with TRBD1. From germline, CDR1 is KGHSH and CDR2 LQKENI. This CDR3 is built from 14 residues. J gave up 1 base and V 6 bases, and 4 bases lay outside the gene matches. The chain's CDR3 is CASSRDRASYEQYF. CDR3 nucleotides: TGTGCCAGCTCGAGGGACAGGGCTTCCTACGAGCAGTACTTC.

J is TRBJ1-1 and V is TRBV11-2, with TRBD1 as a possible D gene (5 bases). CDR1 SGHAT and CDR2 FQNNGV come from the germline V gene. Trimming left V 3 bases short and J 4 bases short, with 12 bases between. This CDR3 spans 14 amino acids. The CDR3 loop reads CASSFGRVGTEAFF. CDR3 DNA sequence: TGTGCCAGCAGCTTTGGCAGGGTGGGCACTGAAGCTTTCTTT.

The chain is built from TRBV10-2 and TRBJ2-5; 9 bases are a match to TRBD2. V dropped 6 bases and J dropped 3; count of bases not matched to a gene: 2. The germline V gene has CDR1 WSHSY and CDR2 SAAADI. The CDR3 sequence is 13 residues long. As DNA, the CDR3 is TGCGCCAGCAGCGGGACTAGCAAAGAGACCCAGTACTTC. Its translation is CASSGTSKETQYF.

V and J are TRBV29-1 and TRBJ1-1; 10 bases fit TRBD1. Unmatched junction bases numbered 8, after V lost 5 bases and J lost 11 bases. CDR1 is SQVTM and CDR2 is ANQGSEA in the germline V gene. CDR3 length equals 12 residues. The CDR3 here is CSVRTGGSKAFF. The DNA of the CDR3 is TGCAGCGTTAGGACAGGGGGAAGCAAGGCTTTCTTT.

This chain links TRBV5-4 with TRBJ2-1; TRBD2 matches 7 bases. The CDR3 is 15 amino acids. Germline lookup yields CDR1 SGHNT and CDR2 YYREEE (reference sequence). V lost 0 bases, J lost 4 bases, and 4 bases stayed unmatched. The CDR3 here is CASSLGQRGYNEQFF. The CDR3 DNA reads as TGTGCCAGCAGCTTGGGACAGCGGGGTTACAATGAGCAGTTCTTC.

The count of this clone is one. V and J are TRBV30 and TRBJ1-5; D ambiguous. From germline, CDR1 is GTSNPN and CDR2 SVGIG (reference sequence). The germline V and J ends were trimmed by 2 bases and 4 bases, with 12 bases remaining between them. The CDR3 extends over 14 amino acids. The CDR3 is CAWSPGVRNQPQHF. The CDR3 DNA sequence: TGTGCCTGGAGTCCCGGGGTGAGGAATCAGCCCCAGCATTTT.